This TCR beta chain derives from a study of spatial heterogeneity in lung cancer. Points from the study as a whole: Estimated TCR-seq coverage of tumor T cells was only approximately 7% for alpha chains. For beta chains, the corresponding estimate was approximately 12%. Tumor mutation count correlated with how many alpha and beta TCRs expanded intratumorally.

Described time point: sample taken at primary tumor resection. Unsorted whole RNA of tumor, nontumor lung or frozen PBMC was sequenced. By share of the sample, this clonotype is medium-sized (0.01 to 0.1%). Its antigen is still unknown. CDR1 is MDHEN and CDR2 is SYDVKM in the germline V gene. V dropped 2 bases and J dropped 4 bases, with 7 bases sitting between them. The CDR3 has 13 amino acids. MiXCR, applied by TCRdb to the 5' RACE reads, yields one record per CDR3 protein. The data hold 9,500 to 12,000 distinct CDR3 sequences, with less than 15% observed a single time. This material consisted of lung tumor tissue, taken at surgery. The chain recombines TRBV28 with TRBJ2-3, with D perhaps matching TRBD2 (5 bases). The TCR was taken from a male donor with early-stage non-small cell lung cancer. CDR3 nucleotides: TGTGCCAGCAGTTTAGCGGGTCCAGATACGCAGTATTTT. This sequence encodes CASSLAGPDTQYF. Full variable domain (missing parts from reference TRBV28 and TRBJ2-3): DVKVTQSSRYLVKRTGEKVFLECVQDMDHENMFWYRQDPGLGLRLIYFSYDVKMKEKGDIPEGYSVSREKKERFSLILESASTNQTSMYLCASSLAGPDTQYFGPGTRLTVL.